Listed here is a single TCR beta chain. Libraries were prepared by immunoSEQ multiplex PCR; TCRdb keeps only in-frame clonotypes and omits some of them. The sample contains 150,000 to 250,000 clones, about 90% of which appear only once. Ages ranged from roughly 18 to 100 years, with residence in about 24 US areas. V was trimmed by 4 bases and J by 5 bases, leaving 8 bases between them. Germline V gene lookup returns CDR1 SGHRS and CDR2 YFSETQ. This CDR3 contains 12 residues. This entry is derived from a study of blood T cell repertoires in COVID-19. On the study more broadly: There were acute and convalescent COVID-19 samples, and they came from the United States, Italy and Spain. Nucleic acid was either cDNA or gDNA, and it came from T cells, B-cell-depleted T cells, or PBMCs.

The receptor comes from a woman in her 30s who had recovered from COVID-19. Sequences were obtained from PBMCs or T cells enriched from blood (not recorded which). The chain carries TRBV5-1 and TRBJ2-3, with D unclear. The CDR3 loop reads CASSRQEDTQYF. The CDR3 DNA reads TGCGCCAGCAGCAGGCAGGAAGATACGCAGTATTTT.